The 2 T cell receptor beta chains below come from one sample, sequenced in a study of beta chain features in type 1 diabetes. Study-level results: Among all four CD4+ subsets, Type 1 diabetes patients had TCRB CDR3s that were moderately but significantly shorter.

Expressed TCRB transcripts were sequenced after all isolated RNA was converted to cDNA. Here immunoSEQ multiplex PCR was the method, and the copy in TCRdb shows in-frame clones only, minus some. Among around 300,000 clones listed, 14% to 15% were seen once. Which antigens these TCRs recognize remains unknown. Material: naive CD4+ T cells from blood. The origin of the receptors is a man aged 18 to 29 with type 1 diabetes.

The chain couples TRBV28 to TRBJ2-7, with TRBD2 matching 9 bases. Trimming took 2 bases from V and 2 from J; bases not matched to a gene: 4. This CDR3 spans 15 amino acids. The germline gives CDR1 MDHEN, CDR2 SYDVKM. The CDR3 nucleotides are TGTGCCAGCAGTTTAGGCGGCGGGAGGGCCTACGAGCAGTACTTC. This sequence encodes CASSLGGGRAYEQYF.

There are a few counts of this clone. This sequence joins TRBV4-3 and TRBJ1-2; TRBD1 aligns across 8 bases. The CDR3 totals 16 residues. The J segment lost 4 bases and the V segment lost 3 bases, leaving 10 bases of the junction unmatched. Germline assignment: CDR1 LGHNA and CDR2 YSLEER. CDR3 sequence reads: CASSHHGTGFTYGYTF. The CDR3 DNA sequence: TGCGCCAGCAGCCACCACGGGACAGGCTTTACCTATGGCTACACCTTC.